The table lists the clone carrying this TCR beta chain with a few counts. Antigen: not known. TCRbeta library preparation incorporated unique molecular identifiers. TCRdb independently ran MiXCR on the PCR reads; one entry per CDR3 protein. The table has 25,000 to 30,000 distinct CDR3 sequences, 6.3% seen once; the top ten hold approximately 7%. The entry originates in a study of T-cell reconstitution after alpha-beta-depleted transplantation in children. Looked up from germline, CDR1 is MNHNS and CDR2 is SASEGT. The CDR3 extends over 14 amino acids. V was clipped by 7 bases and J by 4 bases, with 16 bases between them. General study results and limits: By about two months after transplant, alpha-beta T cells reportedly arose from several hundred graft clones that had expanded. Newly made T cells mostly supplied T-cell counts and diversity one year after transplant. The study traced high day-60 TCRbeta diversity in some patients to surviving recipient T cells and thymic progenitors.

This clonotype was obtained from a male patient younger than 18 who had a stem cell transplant for acute myeloid leukemia, so the T cells may come from the graft donor. This chain uses TRBV6-1 with TRBJ1-1; D is possibly TRBD1 (5 bases). The specimen was PBMCs, mostly from graft donor cells, collected 180 days after TCRalphabeta/CD19-depleted stem cell transplant. CDR3 region: CASNPRGSATEAFF. CDR3 in DNA: TGTGCCAGCAACCCCCGGGGGTCGGCCACTGAAGCTTTCTTT.